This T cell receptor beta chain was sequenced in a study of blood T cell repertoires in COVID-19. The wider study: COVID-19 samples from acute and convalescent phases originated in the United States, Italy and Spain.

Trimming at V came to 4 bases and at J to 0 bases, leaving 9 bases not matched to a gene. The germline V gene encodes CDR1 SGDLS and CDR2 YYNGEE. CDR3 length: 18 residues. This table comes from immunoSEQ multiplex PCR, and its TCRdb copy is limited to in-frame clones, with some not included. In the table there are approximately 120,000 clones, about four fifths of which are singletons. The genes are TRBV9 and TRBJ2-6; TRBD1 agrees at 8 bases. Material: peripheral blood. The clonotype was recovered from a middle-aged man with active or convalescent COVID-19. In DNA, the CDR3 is TGTGCCAGCAGCCTAGCCAGGGGGCCGAGCTCTGGGGCCAACGTCCTGACTTTC. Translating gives CASSLARGPSSGANVLTF.